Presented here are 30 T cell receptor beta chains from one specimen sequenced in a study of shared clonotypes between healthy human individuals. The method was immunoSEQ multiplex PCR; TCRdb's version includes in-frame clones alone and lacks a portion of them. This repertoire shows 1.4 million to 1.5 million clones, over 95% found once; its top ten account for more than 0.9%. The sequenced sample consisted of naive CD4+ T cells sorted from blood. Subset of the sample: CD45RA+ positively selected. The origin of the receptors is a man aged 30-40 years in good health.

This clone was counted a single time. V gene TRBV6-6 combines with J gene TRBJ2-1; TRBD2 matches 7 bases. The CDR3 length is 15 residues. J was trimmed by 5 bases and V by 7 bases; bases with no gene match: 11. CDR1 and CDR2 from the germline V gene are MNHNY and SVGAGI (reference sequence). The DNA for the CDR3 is TGTGCCAGCACCCTAGGGCGTGCGGGAGACAATGAGCAGTTCTTC. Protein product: CASTLGRAGDNEQFF.

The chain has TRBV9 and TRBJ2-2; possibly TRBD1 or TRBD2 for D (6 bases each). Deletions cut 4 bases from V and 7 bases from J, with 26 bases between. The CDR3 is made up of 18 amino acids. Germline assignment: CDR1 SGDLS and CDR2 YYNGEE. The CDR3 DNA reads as TGTGCCAGCAGCCCCCGATCGAGGGGGGTCAGTGTAGTCGGGGAGCTGTTTTTT. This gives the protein CASSPRSRGVSVVGELFF.

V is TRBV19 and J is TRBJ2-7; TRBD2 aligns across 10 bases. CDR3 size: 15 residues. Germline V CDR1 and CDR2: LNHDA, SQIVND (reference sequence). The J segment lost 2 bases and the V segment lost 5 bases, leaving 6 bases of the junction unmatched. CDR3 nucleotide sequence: TGTGCCAGTAGTTTTCTAGCGGGGGAAACCTACGAGCAGTACTTC. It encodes CASSFLAGETYEQYF.

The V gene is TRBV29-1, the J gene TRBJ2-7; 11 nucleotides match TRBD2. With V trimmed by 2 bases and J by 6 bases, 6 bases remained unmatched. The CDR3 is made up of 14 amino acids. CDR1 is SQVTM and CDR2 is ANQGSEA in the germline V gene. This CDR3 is CSVEFLAGGGEQYF. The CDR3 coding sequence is TGCAGCGTTGAATTCCTAGCGGGAGGCGGCGAGCAGTACTTC.

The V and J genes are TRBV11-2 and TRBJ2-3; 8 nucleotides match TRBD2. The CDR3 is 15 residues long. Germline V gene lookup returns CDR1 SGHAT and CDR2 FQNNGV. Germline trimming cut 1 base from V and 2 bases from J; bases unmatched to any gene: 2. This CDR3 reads CASSLGLANTDTQYF. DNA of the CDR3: TGTGCCAGCAGCTTAGGACTAGCGAACACAGATACGCAGTATTTT.

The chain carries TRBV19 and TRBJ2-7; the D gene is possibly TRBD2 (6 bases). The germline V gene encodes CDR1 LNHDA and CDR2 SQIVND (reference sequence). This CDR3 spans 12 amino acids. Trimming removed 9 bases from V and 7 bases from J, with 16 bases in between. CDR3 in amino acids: CASTSPAWEQYF. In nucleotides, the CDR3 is TGTGCCAGCACTAGCCCCGCTTGGGAGCAGTACTTC.

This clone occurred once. CDR3 nucleotides: TGTGCCAGCAGCACTAGCGGGAGATCCTACGAGCAGTACTTC. Amino acids: CASSTSGRSYEQYF. The chain uses TRBV11-3 and TRBJ2-7, with TRBD2 matching over 11 bases. Trimming cost V 5 bases and J 1 base; bases outside gene matches: 1. From germline, CDR1 is SGHNT and CDR2 YENEEA. The CDR3 spans 14 residues.

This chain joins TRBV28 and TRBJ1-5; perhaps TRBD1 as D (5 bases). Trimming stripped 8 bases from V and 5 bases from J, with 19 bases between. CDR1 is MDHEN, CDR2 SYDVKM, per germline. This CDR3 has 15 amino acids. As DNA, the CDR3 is TGTGCCAGCGCTTCGGCCCGGGGCCGACATCAGCCCCAGCATTTT. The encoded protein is CASASARGRHQPQHF.

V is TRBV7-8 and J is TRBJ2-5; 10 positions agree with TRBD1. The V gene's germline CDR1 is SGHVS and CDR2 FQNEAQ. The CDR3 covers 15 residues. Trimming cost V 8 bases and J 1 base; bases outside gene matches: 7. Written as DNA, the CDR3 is TGTGCCAGCCTAAAACGGACAGGGGGCCAAGAGACCCAGTACTTC. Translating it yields CASLKRTGGQETQYF. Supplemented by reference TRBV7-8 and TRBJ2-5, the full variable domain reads GAGVSQSPRYKVAKRGQDVALRCDPISGHVSLFWYQQALGQGPEFLTYFQNEAQLDKSGLPSDRFFAERPEGSVSTLKIQRTQQEDSAVYLCASLKRTGGQETQYFGPGTRLLVL.

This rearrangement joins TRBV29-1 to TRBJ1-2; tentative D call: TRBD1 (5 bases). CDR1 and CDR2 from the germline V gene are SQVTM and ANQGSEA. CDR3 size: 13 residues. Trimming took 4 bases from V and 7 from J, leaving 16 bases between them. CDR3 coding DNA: TGCAGCGTTGGGGGGTCAGGCATACGTGGCTACACCTTC. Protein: CSVGGSGIRGYTF.

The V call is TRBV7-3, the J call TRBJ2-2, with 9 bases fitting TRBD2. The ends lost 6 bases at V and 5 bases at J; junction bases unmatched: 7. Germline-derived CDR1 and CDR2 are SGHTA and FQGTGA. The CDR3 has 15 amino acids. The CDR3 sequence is CASSLSGSLTGELFF. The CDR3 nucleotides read TGTGCCAGCAGTCTTAGCGGGAGTCTTACCGGGGAGCTGTTTTTT.

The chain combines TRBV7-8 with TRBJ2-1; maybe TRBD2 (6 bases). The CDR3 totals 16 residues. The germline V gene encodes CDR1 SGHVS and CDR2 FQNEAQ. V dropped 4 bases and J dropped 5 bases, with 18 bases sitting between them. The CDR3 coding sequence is TGTGCCAGCAGCTGGAGGGAGCCGTTAGTCAACAATGAGCAGTTCTTC. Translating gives CASSWREPLVNNEQFF. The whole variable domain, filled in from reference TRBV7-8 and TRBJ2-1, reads GAGVSQSPRYKVAKRGQDVALRCDPISGHVSLFWYQQALGQGPEFLTYFQNEAQLDKSGLPSDRFFAERPEGSVSTLKIQRTQQEDSAVYLCASSWREPLVNNEQFFGPGTRLTVL.

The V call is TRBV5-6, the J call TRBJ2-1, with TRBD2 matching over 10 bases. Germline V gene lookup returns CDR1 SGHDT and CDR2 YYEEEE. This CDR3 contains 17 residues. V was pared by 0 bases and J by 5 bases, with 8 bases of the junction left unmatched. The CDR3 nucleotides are TGTGCCAGCAGCTTGGCCGGGAGGACTAGCGGCAACAATGAGCAGTTCTTC. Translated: CASSLAGRTSGNNEQFF.

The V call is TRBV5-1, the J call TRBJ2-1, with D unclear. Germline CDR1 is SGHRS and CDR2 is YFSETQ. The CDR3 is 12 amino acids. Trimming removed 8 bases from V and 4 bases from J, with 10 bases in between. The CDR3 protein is CASGSAYNEQFF. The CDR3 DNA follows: TGCGCCAGTGGTTCGGCATACAATGAGCAGTTCTTC.

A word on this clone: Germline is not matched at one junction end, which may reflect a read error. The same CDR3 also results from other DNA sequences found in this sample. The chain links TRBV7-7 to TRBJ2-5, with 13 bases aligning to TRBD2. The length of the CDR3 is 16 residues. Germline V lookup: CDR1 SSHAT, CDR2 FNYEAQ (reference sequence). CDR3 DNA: TGTGCTAGCAGCTTAGGACTAGCGGGAGTCCAAGAGACCCAGTACTTC. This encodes CASSLGLAGVQETQYF.

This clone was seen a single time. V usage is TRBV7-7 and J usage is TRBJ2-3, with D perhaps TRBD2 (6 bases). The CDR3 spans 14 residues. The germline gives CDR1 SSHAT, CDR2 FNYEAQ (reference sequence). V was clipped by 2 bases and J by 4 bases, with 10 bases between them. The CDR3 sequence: CASSLTGRPDTQYF. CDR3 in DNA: TGTGCCAGCAGCTTAACCGGGAGACCAGATACGCAGTATTTT. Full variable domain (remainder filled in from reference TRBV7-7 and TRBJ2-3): GAGVSQSPRYKVTKRGQDVTLRCDPISSHATLYWYQQALGQGPEFLTYFNYEAQPDKSGLPSDRFSAERPEGSISTLTIQRTEQRDSAMYRCASSLTGRPDTQYFGPGTRLTVL.

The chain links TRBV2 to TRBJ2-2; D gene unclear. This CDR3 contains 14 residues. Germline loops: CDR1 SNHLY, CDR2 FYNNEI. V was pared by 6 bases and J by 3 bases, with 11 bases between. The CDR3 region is CASSKIWDTGELFF. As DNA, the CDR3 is TGTGCCAGCAGCAAAATCTGGGACACCGGGGAGCTGTTTTTT.

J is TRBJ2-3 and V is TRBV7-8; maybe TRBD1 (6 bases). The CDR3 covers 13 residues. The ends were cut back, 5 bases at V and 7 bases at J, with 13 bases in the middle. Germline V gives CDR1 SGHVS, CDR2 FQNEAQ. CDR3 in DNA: TGTGCCAGCAGCAAAGACAGGCTAAATACGCAGTATTTT. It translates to CASSKDRLNTQYF.

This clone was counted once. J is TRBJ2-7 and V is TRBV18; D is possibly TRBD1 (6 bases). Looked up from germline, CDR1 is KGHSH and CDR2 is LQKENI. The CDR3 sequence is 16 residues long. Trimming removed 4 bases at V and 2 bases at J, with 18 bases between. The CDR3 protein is CASSRGTGTYTYEQYF. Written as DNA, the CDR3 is TGTGCCAGCTCACGGGGAACCGGGACATACACCTACGAGCAGTACTTC.

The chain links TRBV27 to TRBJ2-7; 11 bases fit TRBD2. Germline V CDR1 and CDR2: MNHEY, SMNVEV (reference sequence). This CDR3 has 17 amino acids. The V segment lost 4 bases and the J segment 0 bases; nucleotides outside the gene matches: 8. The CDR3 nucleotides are TGTGCCAGCAGTTCATATTGGGGGACTAGCGGCTCCTACGAGCAGTACTTC. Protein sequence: CASSSYWGTSGSYEQYF.

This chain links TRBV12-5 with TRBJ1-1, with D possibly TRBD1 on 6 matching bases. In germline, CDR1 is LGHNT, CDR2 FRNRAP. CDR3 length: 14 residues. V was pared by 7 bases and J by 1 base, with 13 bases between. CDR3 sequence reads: CASVSGVKNTEAFF. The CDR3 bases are TGTGCTAGTGTTTCAGGGGTGAAGAACACTGAAGCTTTCTTT.

In nucleotides, the CDR3 is TGTGCCAGCAGCTCGAGGGGGCTAGCGGTAAACACCGGGGAGCTGTTTTTT. It yields the protein CASSSRGLAVNTGELFF. The chain employs TRBV9 and TRBJ2-2, with D perhaps given as TRBD1 or TRBD2 (7 bases each). Deletions cut 4 bases from V and 2 bases from J, with 18 bases between. This CDR3 region has 17 residues. The germline V gene has CDR1 SGDLS and CDR2 YYNGEE.

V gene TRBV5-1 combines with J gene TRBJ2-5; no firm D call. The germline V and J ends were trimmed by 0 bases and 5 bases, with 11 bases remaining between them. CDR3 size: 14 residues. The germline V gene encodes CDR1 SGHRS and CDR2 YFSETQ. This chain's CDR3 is CASSLEFVQETQYF. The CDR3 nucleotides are TGCGCCAGCAGCTTGGAGTTCGTGCAGGAGACCCAGTACTTC.

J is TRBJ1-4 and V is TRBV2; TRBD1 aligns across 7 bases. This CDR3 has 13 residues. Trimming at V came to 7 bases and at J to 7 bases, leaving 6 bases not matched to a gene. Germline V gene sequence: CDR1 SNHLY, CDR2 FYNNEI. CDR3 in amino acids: CASTPGQSEKLFF. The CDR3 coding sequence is TGTGCCAGCACCCCGGGACAGTCTGAAAAACTGTTTTTT.

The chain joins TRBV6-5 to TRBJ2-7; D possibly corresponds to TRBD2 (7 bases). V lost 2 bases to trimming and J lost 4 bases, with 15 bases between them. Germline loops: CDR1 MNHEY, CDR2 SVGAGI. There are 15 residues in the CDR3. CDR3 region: CASSYGSRGAYEQYF. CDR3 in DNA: TGTGCCAGCAGTTACGGATCCCGGGGGGCGTACGAGCAGTACTTC.

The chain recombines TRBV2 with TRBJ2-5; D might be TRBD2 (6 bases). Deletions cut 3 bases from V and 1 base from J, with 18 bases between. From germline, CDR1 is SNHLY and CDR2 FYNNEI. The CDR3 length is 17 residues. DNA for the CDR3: TGTGCCAGCAGTGATCGGCGATTAGCGGTCCTCCAAGAGACCCAGTACTTC. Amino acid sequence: CASSDRRLAVLQETQYF. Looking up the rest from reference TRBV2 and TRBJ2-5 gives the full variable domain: EPEVTQTPSHQVTQMGQEVILRCVPISNHLYFYWYRQILGQKVEFLVSFYNNEISEKSEIFDDQFSVERPDGSNFTLKIRSTKLEDSAMYFCASSDRRLAVLQETQYFGPGTRLLVL.

CDR3 sequence (DNA): TGTGCCAGCTCAACGAGGACAGGTCCCTCTGGGGCCAACGTCCTGACTTTC. Amino acids: CASSTRTGPSGANVLTF. This rearrangement joins TRBV18 to TRBJ2-6; 7 bases map to TRBD1. Germline CDR1 is KGHSH and CDR2 is LQKENI. V gave up 5 bases and J gave up 0 bases; unmatched junction bases: 7. The CDR3 consists of 17 residues.

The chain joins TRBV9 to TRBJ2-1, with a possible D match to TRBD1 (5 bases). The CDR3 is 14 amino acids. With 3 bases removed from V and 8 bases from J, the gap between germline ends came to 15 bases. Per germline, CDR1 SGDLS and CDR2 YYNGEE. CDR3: CASSEAGHRDEQFF. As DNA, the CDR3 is TGTGCCAGCAGCGAGGCAGGACACCGGGATGAGCAGTTCTTC.

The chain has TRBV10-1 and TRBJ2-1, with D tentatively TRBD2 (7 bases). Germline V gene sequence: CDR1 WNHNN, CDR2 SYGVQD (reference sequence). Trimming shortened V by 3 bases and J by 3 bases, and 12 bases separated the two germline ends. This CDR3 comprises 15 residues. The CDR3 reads CASSDGGPYYNEQFF. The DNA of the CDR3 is TGCGCCAGCAGTGACGGGGGGCCCTACTACAATGAGCAGTTCTTC.

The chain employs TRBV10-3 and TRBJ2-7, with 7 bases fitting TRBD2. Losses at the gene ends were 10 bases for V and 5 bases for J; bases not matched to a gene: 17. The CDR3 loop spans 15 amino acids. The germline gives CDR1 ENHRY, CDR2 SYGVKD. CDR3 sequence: CATNTRTSGSNEQYF. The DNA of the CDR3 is TGTGCCACCAACACCCGGACTAGTGGTTCCAACGAGCAGTACTTC.